A single sample is the source of the 27 T cell receptor beta chains below, sequenced in a study of blood T cell repertoires in COVID-19. Data came from immunoSEQ multiplex PCR; TCRdb stores just in-frame clones and leaves some out. This table has about 480,000 clones, roughly 90% appearing once. The sequenced sample was PBMCs or T cells enriched from blood (not recorded which). These receptor sequences come from a woman between 35 and 50 years old who had recovered from COVID-19.

This chain joins TRBV7-2 and TRBJ2-1, with 10 bases that match TRBD2. The germline gives CDR1 SGHTA, CDR2 FQGNSA. The CDR3 is made up of 15 amino acids. The trim removed 4 bases at V and 9 bases at J, leaving 9 bases unmatched. The CDR3: CASSSTSGAGAEQFF. The CDR3 nucleotides are TGTGCCAGCAGCTCCACTAGCGGGGCGGGCGCTGAGCAGTTCTTC.

This chain connects TRBV2 to TRBJ1-2; TRBD1 might be the D (5 bases). The CDR3 has 13 residues. V lost 3 bases, J lost 6 bases, and 11 bases lay in between. Germline V gene data show CDR1 as SNHLY and CDR2 as FYNNEI. The CDR3 spells CASSEFRVNGYTF. As DNA, the CDR3 is TGTGCCAGCAGTGAGTTCAGGGTTAATGGCTACACCTTC.

The J gene is TRBJ2-7, the V gene TRBV19; TRBD2 aligns across 11 bases. With 6 bases clipped from V and 0 bases from J, the junction kept 4 bases outside the gene matches. Germline CDR1 reads LNHDA; CDR2 reads SQIVND (reference sequence). The CDR3 loop spans 15 amino acids. Written as DNA, the CDR3 is TGTGCCAGTAGCGCGACTAGCGGGAACTCCTACGAGCAGTACTTC. Translating it yields CASSATSGNSYEQYF.

The chain combines TRBV9 with TRBJ2-2; tentatively, D is TRBD2 (6 bases). The CDR3 runs 16 residues. Between the trimmed V and J ends, which lost 0 bases and 2 bases, there was a span of 11 bases. CDR1 is SGDLS and CDR2 is YYNGEE in the germline V gene. CDR3 amino acids: CASSVGASDNTGELFF. The CDR3 nucleotides are TGTGCCAGCAGCGTAGGGGCTAGCGACAACACCGGGGAGCTGTTTTTT.

The gene calls are TRBV10-3 and TRBJ2-7; the D gene is possibly TRBD2 (6 bases). Trimming shortened V by 4 bases and J by 4 bases, and 17 bases separated the two germline ends. The CDR3 has 15 residues. The germline V gene encodes CDR1 ENHRY and CDR2 SYGVKD. Here the CDR3 reads CAISASGTLLYEQYF. As DNA, the CDR3 is TGTGCCATCAGTGCCTCCGGGACTCTACTTTACGAGCAGTACTTC.

J is TRBJ2-4 and V is TRBV4-3; 7 bases agree with TRBD1. This CDR3 is 17 amino acids long. The V segment lost 0 bases and the J segment 0 bases; nucleotides outside the gene matches: 5. Germline CDR1 and CDR2: LGHNA and YSLEER. Here the CDR3 reads CASSQDRQGLAKNIQYF. The CDR3 region has the DNA TGCGCCAGCAGCCAAGATCGACAGGGTCTAGCCAAAAACATTCAGTACTTC.

V is TRBV19 and J is TRBJ2-7; 8 bases fit TRBD2. The CDR3 covers 13 residues. The germline CDR1 and CDR2 sequences are LNHDA and SQIVND (reference sequence). The V and J ends lost 7 bases and 6 bases, in that order; junction bases with no gene match: 8. Here the CDR3 reads CASTPSGLGEQYF. Written as DNA, the CDR3 is TGTGCCAGTACCCCGTCGGGACTAGGCGAGCAGTACTTC.

The chain is built from TRBV6-1 and TRBJ1-3, with 9 positions matching TRBD1. The CDR3 is 16 residues long. Per the germline V gene, CDR1 is MNHNS and CDR2 is SASEGT. V was clipped by 4 bases and J by 2 bases; unmatched bases: 6. Written as DNA, the CDR3 is TGTGCCAGCAGTGCCATGGACAGGGGCACTGGAAACACCATATATTTT. Translated: CASSAMDRGTGNTIYF.

The chain links TRBV5-5 to TRBJ1-5; weak D call: TRBD1 (5 bases). Trimming removed 1 base from V and 2 bases from J, with 10 bases in between. CDR3 length: 15 residues. Germline V lookup: CDR1 SGHKS, CDR2 YYEKEE (reference sequence). This chain's CDR3 is CASSLFQGGNQPQHF. The CDR3 DNA reads TGTGCCAGCAGCTTGTTTCAGGGCGGCAATCAGCCCCAGCATTTT.

This clone was seen a few times. The rearrangement uses TRBV7-9 and TRBJ1-1; weak D call: TRBD1 (6 bases). CDR3 size: 13 residues. The V and J ends lost 7 bases and 4 bases respectively, with 13 bases between them. CDR1 SEHNR and CDR2 FQNEAQ come from the germline V gene (reference sequence). CDR3: CASTLEGVTEAFF. DNA for the CDR3: TGTGCCAGCACTCTTGAGGGGGTCACTGAAGCTTTCTTT.

The V and J genes are TRBV18 and TRBJ2-7; D ambiguous. Trimming shortened V by 3 bases and J by 0 bases, and 9 bases separated the two germline ends. CDR3 length: 14 amino acids. CDR1 and CDR2 (germline): KGHSH, LQKENI. CDR3 sequence reads: CASSPDTTSYEQYF. The CDR3 bases are TGTGCCAGCTCACCTGACACGACCTCCTACGAGCAGTACTTC.

The V call is TRBV9, the J call TRBJ2-5, with 7 bases that match TRBD1. This CDR3 region has 15 residues. Germline V CDR1 and CDR2: SGDLS, YYNGEE. V trimming: 0 bases; J trimming: 6 bases; junction bases outside the gene matches: 8. The CDR3 is CASSVADGDRKTQYF. Here the CDR3 DNA reads TGTGCCAGCAGCGTAGCGGACGGGGACAGAAAGACCCAGTACTTC.

The table lists this clone with a few counts. This chain uses TRBV2 with TRBJ2-7, with 8 nucleotides matching TRBD2. The V gene's germline CDR1 is SNHLY and CDR2 FYNNEI. This CDR3 region has 19 residues. V gave up 1 base and J gave up 3 bases; unmatched junction bases: 17. The CDR3 sequence: CASSEVASGYEEPFYEQYF. The DNA for the CDR3 is TGTGCCAGCAGTGAAGTAGCTAGCGGGTACGAAGAGCCATTCTACGAGCAGTACTTC.

This clone has just one count. This rearrangement joins TRBV27 to TRBJ1-6; D may be TRBD1 (5 bases). The V end lost 1 base, the J end lost 6 bases, and 16 bases lay between the germline ends. The CDR3 spans 17 residues. The germline V gene encodes CDR1 MNHEY and CDR2 SMNVEV (reference sequence). The CDR3 sequence: CASSLLSGPGFNSPLHF. The CDR3 region has the DNA TGTGCCAGCAGTTTATTGTCCGGGCCAGGGTTTAATTCACCCCTCCACTTT.

This clone occurred once. This rearrangement joins TRBV11-2 to TRBJ2-1, with a possible D match to TRBD1 (5 bases). CDR1 and CDR2 (germline): SGHAT, FQNNGV. V was pared by 5 bases and J by 7 bases, with 15 bases between. The CDR3 consists of 14 residues. The CDR3 loop reads CASSTGPGKNEQFF. DNA of the CDR3: TGTGCCAGCAGCACCGGACCAGGGAAGAATGAGCAGTTCTTC.

The rearrangement links TRBV7-9 to TRBJ2-1, with 7 positions matching TRBD1. The CDR3 totals 12 residues. Germline values: CDR1 SEHNR, CDR2 FQNEAQ (reference sequence). Unmatched junction bases numbered 0, after V lost 2 bases and J lost 8 bases. CDR3 nucleotides: TGTGCCAGCAGCTTAACAGGGGATGAGCAGTTCTTC. This translates into CASSLTGDEQFF.

V is TRBV4-3 and J is TRBJ2-3, with TRBD2 matching over 10 bases. The CDR3 is 18 residues long. The trim removed 0 bases at V and 1 base at J, leaving 7 bases unmatched. Germline-derived CDR1 and CDR2 are LGHNA and YSLEER. The CDR3 nucleotides are TGCGCCAGCAGCCAAGAGGTAGCGGGGACTAGCGGCACAGATACGCAGTATTTT. This sequence encodes CASSQEVAGTSGTDTQYF.

V gene TRBV4-1 combines with J gene TRBJ2-1; 7 bases align to TRBD1. The CDR3 sequence is 14 residues long. Germline CDR1 is MGHRA and CDR2 is YSYEKL. Losses at the gene ends were 3 bases for V and 4 bases for J; bases not matched to a gene: 3. CDR3 sequence (DNA): TGCGCCAGCAGCCACCGGGACAGATACAATGAGCAGTTCTTC. Encoded protein: CASSHRDRYNEQFF.

Only one count was recorded for this clone. In the same sample, other DNA sequences code for this CDR3. The V gene is TRBV24-1, the J gene TRBJ2-3, with D perhaps matching TRBD2 (6 bases). This CDR3 has 14 amino acids. The V end lost 7 bases, the J end lost 0 bases, and 10 bases lay between the germline ends. CDR1 is KGHDR, CDR2 SFDVKD, per germline. In DNA, the CDR3 is TGTGCCACCAGCTCAAGCGGGAGCACAGATACGCAGTATTTT. Its translation is CATSSSGSTDTQYF.

This clone showed up just once. The chain is built from TRBV6-1 and TRBJ2-3; 9 bases align to TRBD2. There are 15 residues in the CDR3. V shed 1 base and J 6 bases; nucleotides not matched to a gene: 5. Per germline, CDR1 MNHNS and CDR2 SASEGT. CDR3 loop: CASSEGSGRSDTQYF. DNA for the CDR3: TGTGCCAGCAGTGAAGGTAGCGGGAGATCGGATACGCAGTATTTT.

The chain employs TRBV7-2 and TRBJ2-2, with a weak D call TRBD1 (5 bases). The CDR3 is 15 amino acids. The V and J ends lost 3 bases and 6 bases respectively, with 14 bases between them. The germline V gene encodes CDR1 SGHTA and CDR2 FQGNSA. The CDR3 loop is CASSFLAGIPGELFF. CDR3 DNA: TGTGCCAGCAGCTTCTTGGCAGGGATTCCCGGGGAGCTGTTTTTT.

The chain is built from TRBV5-4 and TRBJ1-5; 8 positions match TRBD1. The CDR3 contains 15 residues. The V segment lost 4 bases and the J segment 5 bases; nucleotides outside the gene matches: 8. Germline V lookup: CDR1 SGHNT, CDR2 YYREEE (reference sequence). The CDR3 bases are TGTGCCAGCAGCCTCGGACCGGACAGGGATCAGCCCCAGCATTTT. It is translated as CASSLGPDRDQPQHF.

The chain recombines TRBV2 with TRBJ2-2, with 8 bases aligning to TRBD2. The CDR3 is made up of 17 amino acids. V dropped 3 bases and J dropped 0; count of bases not matched to a gene: 6. From germline, CDR1 is SNHLY and CDR2 FYNNEI. CDR3 in amino acids: CASSDLTSGANTGELFF. The CDR3, as DNA: TGTGCCAGCAGTGATCTTACTAGCGGAGCGAACACCGGGGAGCTGTTTTTT.

This clone was seen just once. The chain links TRBV2 to TRBJ1-2; the D gene is possibly TRBD1 (6 bases). The CDR3 sequence is 14 residues long. Trimming pared 6 bases from V and 4 bases from J, leaving 15 bases between. Germline CDR1 is SNHLY and CDR2 is FYNNEI. The CDR3 sequence: CASRKDSGGYGYTF. CDR3 nucleotide sequence: TGTGCCAGCAGGAAGGACAGCGGGGGCTATGGCTACACCTTC.

The gene calls are TRBV14 and TRBJ1-3, with no clear D. V was trimmed by 0 bases and J by 8 bases, leaving 14 bases between them. The CDR3 sequence is 15 residues long. Germline values: CDR1 SGHDN, CDR2 FVKESK. The CDR3 protein is CASSQEGKRVDTIYF. In DNA form, the CDR3 reads TGTGCCAGCAGCCAAGAAGGGAAGAGGGTAGACACCATATATTTT.

This clone was seen just once. The chain recombines TRBV5-1 with TRBJ1-2; 7 bases agree with TRBD1. Looked up from germline, CDR1 is SGHRS and CDR2 is YFSETQ. The CDR3 covers 14 residues. Trimming removed 1 base from V and 3 bases from J; junction bases left unmatched: 3. The CDR3 region is CASSLRQGYYGYTF. The CDR3 region has the DNA TGCGCCAGCAGCTTGAGACAGGGCTACTATGGCTACACCTTC.

CDR3 bases: TGTGCCAGTGCAAAGGCAGGACGACTATCGGATACGCAGTATTTT. Protein: CASAKAGRLSDTQYF. The V call is TRBV25-1, the J call TRBJ2-3; tentative D call: TRBD2 (5 bases). Per the germline V gene, CDR1 is MGHDK and CDR2 is SYGVNS. This CDR3 is built from 15 residues. V was cut by 9 bases and J by 6 bases, with 22 bases left in between.